The 30 T cell receptor beta chains below all came from one sample that was sequenced in a study of tumor-infiltrating lymphocytes in primary liver carcinoma. Both blood RNA, taken from unsorted whole blood, and germline DNA were extracted. Production of TCR beta cDNA used approximately 0.55 ug total RNA together with a constant-region primer. Three nested multiplex PCR rounds of slightly modified ARM-PCR generated TCR beta libraries. In the first two PCR rounds, TRBV1-TRBV30 forward primers were paired with a C-beta reverse primer, and each round lasted nine to ten cycles. TCRdb fed the multiplex PCR reads into MiXCR, producing one record per CDR3 protein. The sample yields some 320,000 distinct CDR3 sequences, roughly two thirds seen once. Sequencing input: peripheral blood. The receptors originated from a man aged 35-49 years with primary liver carcinoma and hepatitis B virus infection.

Turning to this clonotype: A much larger clone differs from this one at a single base, so this may be a read error. The V call is TRBV6-1, the J call TRBJ2-3, with D hard to call. Germline CDR1 reads MNHNS; CDR2 reads SASEGT. This CDR3 is 14 amino acids long. The CDR3 nucleotides read TGTGCCAGCAAGGCCAGCCATAGCACAGATACGCGGTATTTT. Its protein is CASKASHSTDTRYF.

The genes are TRBV14 and TRBJ2-7; D possibly corresponds to TRBD1 (6 bases). The germline V gene has CDR1 SGHDN and CDR2 FVKESK. The V gene lost 4 bases and the J gene lost 3 bases, with 10 bases spanning the gap. The CDR3 consists of 13 residues. The DNA for the CDR3 is TGTGCCAGCAGCCCCCGGGACATCTACGAGCAGTACTTC. Its translation: CASSPRDIYEQYF.

On this clonotype: With a much larger clone just one base away, this may be a read error. This chain joins TRBV5-4 and TRBJ2-7; D may match TRBD1 or TRBD2 (5 bases each). Trimming pared 5 bases from V and 6 bases from J, leaving 15 bases between. Germline values: CDR1 SGHNT, CDR2 YYREEE (reference sequence). The CDR3 is made up of 13 amino acids. The CDR3 reads CASRRDPRGEQYF. CDR3 nucleotide sequence: TGTGCCAGCAGACGGGACCCACGGGGCGAGCAGTACTTC.

The chain has TRBV12-3 or TRBV12-4 and TRBJ1-6, with D perhaps TRBD1 (5 bases). The CDR3 extends over 17 amino acids. V gave up 6 bases and J gave up 7 bases, with 22 bases separating them. CDR3 DNA sequence: TGTGCCAGCAGCCCTAGATTGGGGACCGCAGGCAATTCACCCCTCCACTTT. As protein: CASSPRLGTAGNSPLHF.

This clonotype appeared a few times. The chain couples TRBV5-1 to TRBJ1-1, with 8 bases lining up with TRBD1. The germline CDR1 and CDR2 sequences are SGHRS and YFSETQ. V lost 3 bases, J lost 1 base, and 2 bases stayed unmatched. This CDR3 spans 14 amino acids. The CDR3 DNA reads as TGCGCCAGCAGCTCTGACAGGGGGAACACTGAAGCTTTCTTT. It encodes CASSSDRGNTEAFF.

Comments on this clonotype: A clone one base away is much larger, so this may be a read error. CDR3 sequence reads: CVIRRENEQFF. The CDR3 region has the DNA TGTGTCATTAGACGGGAGAATGAGCAGTTCTTC. The gene calls are TRBV10-3 and TRBJ2-1, with D maybe TRBD2 (6 bases). This CDR3 comprises 11 residues. In germline, CDR1 is ENHRY, CDR2 SYGVKD.

Turning to this clonotype: The CDR3 ends on some other residue instead of the conserved phenylalanine or tryptophan, so this is likely a read error. The chain is built from TRBV11-2 and TRBJ2-1; D perhaps matches TRBD2 (9 bases). The J call is in doubt because the DNA end fits TRBJ2-7 better. CDR1 SGHAT and CDR2 FQNNGV come from the germline V gene. The CDR3 sequence is 16 residues long. Here the CDR3 DNA reads TGTGCCAGCAGCTCTGGGACTAGCAGGGGGCACCAGGAGCAGTACATC. Protein product: CASSSGTSRGHQEQYI.

As concerns this clonotype: Since the CDR3 does not end with the conserved phenylalanine or tryptophan, this likely comes from a read error. The chain recombines TRBV29-1 with TRBJ2-1, with TRBD2 matching 11 bases. There are 15 residues in the CDR3. Looked up from germline, CDR1 is SQVTM and CDR2 is ANQGSEA. Trimming at V came to 4 bases and at J to 10 bases, leaving 12 bases not matched to a gene. The CDR3 coding sequence is TGCAGCGTTGTAGATATAGCGGGAGGGCCGGACGAGCAGTTCTCC. Translating it yields CSVVDIAGGPDEQFS.

The rearrangement joins TRBV30 to TRBJ2-6, with a tentative D call TRBD2 (5 bases). The CDR3 is 14 residues long. The germline gives CDR1 GTSNPN, CDR2 SVGIG (reference sequence). V lost 0 bases and J lost 4, with 7 bases in between. CDR3 in amino acids: CAWSVLEGANVLTF. The CDR3 bases are TGTGCCTGGAGTGTACTAGAAGGGGCCAACGTCCTGACTTTC.

A note on this clonotype: Since a much larger clone is just one base distant, this may be a read error. The J gene is TRBJ2-1, the V gene TRBV6-1; no clear D gene. From germline, CDR1 is MNHNS and CDR2 SASEGT. CDR3 size: 11 residues. The CDR3: CASGAFSEQSF. The CDR3 DNA sequence: TGTGCCAGCGGCGCGTTCAGTGAGCAGTCCTTC.

V gene TRBV4-3 combines with J gene TRBJ2-2, with TRBD2 matching 13 bases. This CDR3 has 19 residues. Germline values: CDR1 LGHNA, CDR2 YSLEER. V lost 1 base to trimming and J lost 4 bases; unmatched junction nucleotides: 9. The CDR3 protein is CASSQGELAGGLGTGELFF. In DNA form, the CDR3 reads TGCGCCAGCAGCCAAGGTGAACTAGCGGGAGGGCTGGGCACCGGGGAGCTGTTTTTT.

The chain uses TRBV5-1 and TRBJ1-1; TRBD1 aligns across 8 bases. Germline V gives CDR1 SGHRS, CDR2 YFSETQ. This CDR3 contains 14 residues. Trimming cost V 3 bases and J 11 bases; bases outside gene matches: 12. CDR3 in DNA: TGCGCCAGCAGCTCTACCTCAGGGGGCAGTGCGGCTTTCTTT. Residues: CASSSTSGGSAAFF. Together with reference TRBV5-1 and TRBJ1-1, the CDR3 gives the full variable domain: KAGVTQTPRYLIKTRGQQVTLSCSPISGHRSVSWYQQTPGQGLQFLFEYFSETQRNKGNFPGRFSGRQFSNSRSEMNVSTLELGDSALYLCASSSTSGGSAAFFGQGTRLTVV.

In its sample, this clonotype was seen many times. The rearrangement links TRBV28 to TRBJ2-7, with TRBD1 matching over 8 bases. The length of the CDR3 is 13 residues. Germline V gives CDR1 MDHEN, CDR2 SYDVKM. V gave up 2 bases and J gave up 7 bases; unmatched junction bases: 4. The DNA of the CDR3 is TGTGCCAGCAGTTTAAACCGGGACAGGGAGCAGTACTTC. Translation gives CASSLNRDREQYF.

In this sample, this clonotype turned up many times. The genes are TRBV5-1 and TRBJ2-7; 9 bases are shared with TRBD1. The CDR3 is 14 residues long. The junction had 7 bases not matched to a gene; V was cut back by 3 bases and J by 6 bases. CDR1 is SGHRS and CDR2 is YFSETQ in the germline V gene. CDR3 residues: CASSSADRGREQYF. The CDR3 DNA reads as TGCGCCAGCAGCTCCGCGGACAGGGGACGCGAGCAGTACTTC.

This chain joins TRBV11-2 and TRBJ2-3, with D unresolved. Trimming took 5 bases from V and 4 from J, leaving 13 bases between them. CDR3 length: 14 amino acids. Germline values: CDR1 SGHAT, CDR2 FQNNGV. CDR3: CASSTWSGADTQYF. In DNA, the CDR3 is TGTGCCAGCAGCACTTGGTCAGGCGCAGATACGCAGTATTTT.

This clonotype has ten or more counts. The chain uses TRBV12-3 or TRBV12-4 and TRBJ2-1, with 12 bases fitting TRBD2. CDR3 length: 14 residues. V dropped 8 bases and J dropped 10; count of bases not matched to a gene: 9. The CDR3 bases are TGTGCCAGCCTCTCTAGCGGGAGGGCGGGGGAGCAGTTCTTC. This encodes CASLSSGRAGEQFF.

A remark on this clonotype: Mismatch with germline at one junction end may stem from a read error. This chain links TRBV4-2 with TRBJ2-3, with D hard to call. Germline V CDR1 and CDR2: LGHNA, YNFKEQ. There are 16 residues in the CDR3. The CDR3 protein is CANSQEVGSSTDTQYF. The CDR3 DNA sequence: TGTGCCAACAGCCAAGAGGTGGGTTCTAGCACAGATACGCAGTATTTT.

Turning to this clonotype: This may come from a read error, since a much larger clone is one base off. J is TRBJ1-1 and V is TRBV12-3 or TRBV12-4; a possible D gene is TRBD1 (6 bases). The CDR3 sequence is 14 residues long. CDR3 sequence reads: CASRQTGEGAEAIF. As DNA, the CDR3 is TGTGCCAGCAGACAGACAGGCGAAGGCGCTGAAGCTATCTTT.

The chain uses TRBV28 and TRBJ1-6, with 7 bases identical to TRBD1. Germline CDR1 and CDR2: MDHEN and SYDVKM. The CDR3 covers 18 residues. The J segment lost 1 base and the V segment lost 5 bases, leaving 11 bases of the junction unmatched. Written as DNA, the CDR3 is TGTGCCAGCAGTCCCTCGACAGGGCTTGGGTCCTATAATTCACCCCTCCACTTT. Translated: CASSPSTGLGSYNSPLHF.

The count of this clonotype is one. A much bigger clone sits one base away, suggesting this may be a read error. This sequence joins TRBV10-2 and TRBJ2-3; TRBD1 or TRBD2 may be the D gene (5 bases each). This CDR3 comprises 16 residues. The V and J ends lost 5 bases and 2 bases respectively, with 17 bases between them. Germline V lookup: CDR1 WSHSY, CDR2 SAAADI. The CDR3 protein is CASSNEGSPFTDTQYF. In DNA, the CDR3 is TGCGCCAGCAGTAATGAGGGGAGCCCCTTCACAGATACGCAGTATTTT.

Of note for this clonotype: Since no conserved phenylalanine or tryptophan closes the CDR3, a read error is the likely cause. V gene TRBV4-2 combines with J gene TRBJ2-5; D is undetermined. The CDR3 covers 17 residues. The V and J ends lost 1 base and 2 bases respectively, with 17 bases between them. Germline assignment: CDR1 LGHNA and CDR2 YNFKEQ. The CDR3 DNA reads as TGTGCCAGCAGCCAAGTGCTTCTTGTGCAGGCACAAGAGACCCAGTACTCC. This encodes CASSQVLLVQAQETQYS.

Details on this clonotype: A junction end diverges from the germline sequence, so it may reflect a read error. The gene calls are TRBV5-4 and TRBJ2-7; possible D gene TRBD2, 7 bases. Germline V gene sequence: CDR1 SGHNT, CDR2 YYREEE (reference sequence). The CDR3 has 15 residues. The CDR3 region is CASSPSGGDTYEKYF. The CDR3 bases are TGTGCCAGCAGCCCCTCGGGGGGCGATACCTACGAGAAGTACTTC. The variable domain in full, completed from reference TRBV5-4 and TRBJ2-7, reads ETGVTQSPTHLIKTRGQQVTLRCSSQSGHNTVSWYQQALGQGPQFIFQYYREEENGRGNFPPRFSGLQFPNYSSELNVNALELDDSALYLCASSPSGGDTYEKYFGPGTRLTVT.

This clonotype was seen a few times. This chain connects TRBV4-1 to TRBJ1-1; D unclear. Germline V gives CDR1 MGHRA, CDR2 YSYEKL. Trimming left V 3 bases short and J 6 bases short, with 14 bases between. The CDR3 spans 14 residues. The CDR3 nucleotides read TGCGCCAGCAGCCACCTGGGGAGGACTGCTGAAGCTTTCTTT. Translation: CASSHLGRTAEAFF.

On this clonotype: This may be a read error, as it is one base from a much larger clone. The chain recombines TRBV6-2 or TRBV6-3 with TRBJ2-4; D possibly corresponds to TRBD2 (6 bases). This CDR3 region has 17 residues. The germline V gene encodes CDR1 MNHEY and CDR2 SVGEGT. The CDR3 protein is CARSYSVRDVAKNIQYF. The CDR3 DNA reads TGTGCCCGCAGTTACTCCGTGCGGGACGTAGCCAAAAACATTCAGTACTTC.

V usage is TRBV10-3 and J usage is TRBJ2-7, with 12 positions matching TRBD1. CDR1 and CDR2 (germline): ENHRY, SYGVKD. The V and J ends lost 3 bases and 7 bases, in that order; junction bases with no gene match: 7. The CDR3 sequence is 15 residues long. Here the CDR3 DNA reads TGTGCCATCAGTGATCCGGGACAGGGGGCAAGGGAGCAGTACTTC. Translation gives CAISDPGQGAREQYF.

With regard to this clonotype: The germline gene is not matched at one end of the junction; a read error may be the cause. The J gene is TRBJ2-1, the V gene TRBV5-6; D might be TRBD1 (6 bases). The CDR3 length is 13 residues. CDR1 and CDR2 from the germline V gene are SGHDT and YYEEEE. CDR3 protein: CASSKGVFNDQFF. For the CDR3, the DNA is TGTGCCAGCAGCAAGGGGGTGTTCAATGATCAGTTCTTC. The variable domain in full, completed from reference TRBV5-6 and TRBJ2-1, reads DAGVTQSPTHLIKTRGQQVTLRCSPKSGHDTVSWYQQALGQGPQFIFQYYEEEERQRGNFPDRFSGHQFPNYSSELNVNALLLGDSALYLCASSKGVFNDQFFGPGTRLTVL.

This clonotype occurred a few times. This may stem from a read error, because a much larger clone lies one nucleotide away. This CDR3 reads CSVKYRDTEAFF. The CDR3 nucleotides read TGCAGCGTTAAGTACAGGGACACTGAAGCTTTCTTT. The J gene is TRBJ1-1, the V gene TRBV29-1, with D possibly matching TRBD1 (6 bases). The germline V gene encodes CDR1 SQVTM and CDR2 ANQGSEA. V lost 5 bases and J lost 3, with 10 bases in between. This CDR3 comprises 12 residues. Filled out from reference TRBV29-1 and TRBJ1-1, the complete variable domain reads SAVISQKPSRDICQRGTSLTIQCQVDSQVTMMFWYRQQPGQSLTLIATANQGSEATYESGFVIDKFPISRPNLTFSTLTVSNMSPEDSSIYLCSVKYRDTEAFFGQGTRLTVV.

This clonotype was detected a few times. The chain employs TRBV12-5 and TRBJ2-7; weak D call: TRBD1 (5 bases). CDR3 size: 13 residues. Per germline, CDR1 LGHNT and CDR2 FRNRAP. V lost 3 bases to trimming and J lost 4 bases, with 10 bases between them. The CDR3 here is CASGFGQGYEQYF. The CDR3 region has the DNA TGTGCTAGTGGTTTCGGGCAGGGATACGAGCAGTACTTC. Together with reference TRBV12-5 and TRBJ2-7, the CDR3 gives the full variable domain: DARVTQTPRHKVTEMGQEVTMRCQPILGHNTVFWYRQTMMQGLELLAYFRNRAPLDDSGMPKDRFSAEMPDATLATLKIQPSEPRDSAVYFCASGFGQGYEQYFGPGTRLTVT.

This clonotype was seen many times. CDR3 sequence reads: CASSQDPSGAYEQYF. The CDR3 nucleotides read TGCGCCAGCAGCCAAGATCCTAGCGGGGCCTACGAGCAGTACTTC. This chain links TRBV4-3 with TRBJ2-7, with 9 bases matching TRBD2. Germline trimming cut 0 bases from V and 2 bases from J; bases unmatched to any gene: 2. This CDR3 region has 15 residues. Germline assignment: CDR1 LGHNA and CDR2 YSLEER.

To note about this clonotype: Relative to the germline gene, one junction end is altered; a read error may explain this. V is TRBV14 and J is TRBJ2-3; no clear D gene. CDR1 and CDR2 from the germline V gene are SGHDN and FVKESK. The CDR3 consists of 13 residues. Here the CDR3 DNA reads TGTGCTAGCATCCGAGGATACACAGATACGCGGTATTTT. This encodes CASIRGYTDTRYF. Combining the CDR3 with reference TRBV14 and TRBJ2-3 gives the whole variable domain EAGVTQFPSHSVIEKGQTVTLRCDPISGHDNLYWYRRVMGKEIKFLLHFVKESKQDESGMPNNRFLAERTGGTYSTLKVQPAELEDSGVYFCASIRGYTDTRYFGPGTRLTVL.